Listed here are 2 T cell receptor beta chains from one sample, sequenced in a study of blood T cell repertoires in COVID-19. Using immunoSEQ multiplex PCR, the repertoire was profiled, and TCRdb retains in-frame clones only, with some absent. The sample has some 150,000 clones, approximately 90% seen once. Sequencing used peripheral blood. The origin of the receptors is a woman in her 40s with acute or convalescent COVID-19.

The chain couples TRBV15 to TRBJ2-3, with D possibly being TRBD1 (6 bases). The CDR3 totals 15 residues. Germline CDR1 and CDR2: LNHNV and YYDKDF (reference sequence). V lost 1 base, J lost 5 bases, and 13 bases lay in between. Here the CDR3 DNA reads TGTGCCACCAGCAGAGGCGGCAGGGACATAGATACGCAGTATTTT. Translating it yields CATSRGGRDIDTQYF. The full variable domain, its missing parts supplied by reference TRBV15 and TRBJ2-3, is DAMVIQNPRYQVTQFGKPVTLSCSQTLNHNVMYWYQQKSSQAPKLLFHYYDKDFNNEADTPDNFQSRRPNTSFCFLDIRSPGLGDTAMYLCATSRGGRDIDTQYFGPGTRLTVL.

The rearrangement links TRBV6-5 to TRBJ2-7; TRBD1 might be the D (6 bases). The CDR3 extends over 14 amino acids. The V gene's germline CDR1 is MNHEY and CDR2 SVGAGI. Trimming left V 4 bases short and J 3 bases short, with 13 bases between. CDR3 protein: CASSLRTAHYEQYF. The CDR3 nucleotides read TGTGCCAGCAGTTTAAGGACAGCCCACTACGAGCAGTACTTC.